Sequencing of this TCR beta chain was carried out in a study of cytomegalovirus exposure and HLA in healthy donors. Study as a whole: A prior study identified 110 million or so unique TCR beta sequences from about 180 million T cells. Study findings and constraints: In presence/absence analyses, roughly uniform sequencing depth across donors was assumed. Most TCR sequences proved rare, with some public TCRs found in many donors. As a later analysis showed, a missense DCLRE1C variant was linked to trimming of TCR beta V- and J-genes.

Comment on this clone: Its antigen remains unknown.

The PCR used 60 Vbeta and 13 Jbeta primers. Clones were read by immunoSEQ multiplex PCR, and TCRdb kept only the in-frame ones, dropping some. Of about 130,000 clones listed, 65% to 75% are singletons. This CDR3 region has 17 residues. V dropped 10 bases and J dropped 2; count of bases not matched to a gene: 19. The germline CDR1 and CDR2 sequences are SEHNR and FQNEAQ (reference sequence). This sequence joins TRBV7-9 and TRBJ2-7; 8 nucleotides agree with TRBD1. The sequence derives from a woman between 45 and 60 years old in good health and CMV-seropositive. The sequenced material came from PBMCs. CDR3 DNA sequence: TGTGCCACCTCGTCGGAGGGGGGAAGGACAGGGCCCTACGAGCAGTACTTC. Its protein is CATSSEGGRTGPYEQYF.